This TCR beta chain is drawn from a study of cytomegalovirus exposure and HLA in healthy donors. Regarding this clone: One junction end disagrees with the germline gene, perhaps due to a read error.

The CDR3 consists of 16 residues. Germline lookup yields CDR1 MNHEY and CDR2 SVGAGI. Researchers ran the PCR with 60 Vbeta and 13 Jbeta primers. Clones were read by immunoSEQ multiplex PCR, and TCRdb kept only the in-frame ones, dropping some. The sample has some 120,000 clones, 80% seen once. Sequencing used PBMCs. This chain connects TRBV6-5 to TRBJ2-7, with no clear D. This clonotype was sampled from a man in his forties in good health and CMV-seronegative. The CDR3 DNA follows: TGTGCCAGCAGTTACTCCGGAACTAAAGAGGCCTACGAGCGGTACTTC. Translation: CASSYSGTKEAYERYF.